The 21 T cell receptor beta chains reported below all come from one sample, sequenced in a study of T cells in Graves' hyperthyroidism and ophthalmopathy. There were TCR beta CDR3 regions amplified from RNA transcripts. First-round RT-PCR with HTBI primers amplified the TCR CDR3 region. TCRdb reprocessed the multiplex PCR reads via MiXCR and lists one record per CDR3 protein. The sample carries 330,000 or so distinct CDR3 sequences, 15% to 20% recorded once. Sequencing used blood. These receptors originate from a woman aged 40 to 50 with Graves' ophthalmopathy.

V is TRBV6-1 and J is TRBJ2-5, with TRBD2 identical over 7 bases. With 4 bases clipped from V and 5 bases from J, the junction kept 13 bases outside the gene matches. CDR1 and CDR2 (germline): MNHNS, SASEGT. This CDR3 has 16 amino acids. CDR3 amino acids: CASSVGTSAMFETQYF. CDR3 DNA: TGTGCCAGCAGTGTTGGAACTAGCGCGATGTTTGAGACCCAGTACTTC.

The chain links TRBV6-1 to TRBJ1-2; D may be TRBD1 (5 bases). Per the germline V gene, CDR1 is MNHNS and CDR2 is SASEGT. With 5 bases removed from V and 2 bases from J, the gap between germline ends came to 12 bases. CDR3 size: 14 residues. The CDR3 nucleotides read TGTGCCAGCAGTCCACTGACAGCCAACTATGGCTACACCTTC. This encodes CASSPLTANYGYTF.

The chain employs TRBV30 and TRBJ2-5; maybe TRBD2 (6 bases). V was pared by 2 bases and J by 2 bases, with 15 bases between. CDR1 is GTSNPN and CDR2 is SVGIG in the germline V gene (reference sequence). The CDR3 extends over 15 amino acids. This chain's CDR3 is CAWSREILKQETQYF. The CDR3 nucleotides read TGTGCCTGGAGTCGGGAGATACTAAAACAAGAGACCCAGTACTTC.

The gene calls are TRBV6-1 and TRBJ1-1, with 7 bases fitting TRBD1. This CDR3 has 12 residues. Germline V gives CDR1 MNHNS, CDR2 SASEGT. With 8 bases clipped from V and 3 bases from J, the junction kept 3 bases outside the gene matches. CDR3 coding DNA: TGTGCCAGCTACAGGGGTGACACTGAAGCTTTCTTT. Protein sequence: CASYRGDTEAFF.

This clonotype was observed a handful of times. The J gene is TRBJ1-5, the V gene TRBV6-1; maybe TRBD1 (6 bases). V was trimmed by 5 bases and J by 5 bases, leaving 13 bases between them. From germline, CDR1 is MNHNS and CDR2 SASEGT. The CDR3 is 14 residues long. CDR3 bases: TGTGCCAGCAGTAAGGACAGCGACTATCAGCCCCAGCATTTT. It is translated as CASSKDSDYQPQHF.

The V and J genes are TRBV20-1 and TRBJ1-1; D might be TRBD1 (6 bases). Trimming stripped 6 bases from V and 1 base from J, with 9 bases between. The germline CDR1 and CDR2 sequences are DFQATT and SNEGSKA (reference sequence). This CDR3 has 12 amino acids. The CDR3 protein is CSAQTGNTEAFF. CDR3 coding DNA: TGCAGTGCGCAGACAGGGAACACTGAAGCTTTCTTT.

This clonotype was counted many times. The junction and the germline gene differ at one end; a read error may be behind it. The chain joins TRBV6-2 or TRBV6-3 to TRBJ1-2, with 8 nucleotides matching TRBD1. This CDR3 has 11 amino acids. Germline CDR1 is MNHEY and CDR2 is SVGEGT. As DNA, the CDR3 is TGTGCCAGCAGTTATCCGGGACAGGAGAGGTTC. This translates into CASSYPGQERF.

The V call is TRBV2, the J call TRBJ2-5, with TRBD2 matching over 14 bases. The V segment lost 6 bases and the J segment 5 bases; nucleotides outside the gene matches: 11. The CDR3 sequence is 17 residues long. Germline V gene sequence: CDR1 SNHLY, CDR2 FYNNEI. The CDR3 region has the DNA TGTGCCAGCAGCTCCGCCGGGACTAGCGGGAGAGGGGAGACCCAGTACTTC. Its protein is CASSSAGTSGRGETQYF.

This clonotype was seen at least ten times. V gene TRBV15 combines with J gene TRBJ2-7, with D possibly TRBD2 on 6 matching bases. V was trimmed by 1 base and J by 3 bases, leaving 10 bases between them. The CDR3 totals 14 residues. Germline V gene sequence: CDR1 LNHNV, CDR2 YYDKDF (reference sequence). CDR3 nucleotides: TGTGCCACCAGCAGAGGGGCGGGACGCTACGAGCAGTACTTC. Its protein is CATSRGAGRYEQYF.

The J gene is TRBJ1-1, the V gene TRBV6-2 or TRBV6-3; the D is unclear. Germline lookup yields CDR1 MNHEY and CDR2 SVGEGT. The CDR3 contains 17 residues. The V end was cut by 0 bases, the J end by 3 bases, with 17 bases between. CDR3 nucleotides: TGTGCCAGCAGTTACTCGCACTCGGGTGCCGGAGACACTGAAGCTTTCTTT. It yields the protein CASSYSHSGAGDTEAFF.

This clonotype was found many times. The chain is built from TRBV6-2 or TRBV6-3 and TRBJ1-5, with D possibly matching TRBD1 (5 bases). V was clipped by 4 bases and J by 0 bases, with 19 bases between them. The germline CDR1 and CDR2 sequences are MNHEY and SVGEGT. The CDR3 consists of 18 residues. CDR3 in amino acids: CASSFPAKDGHSNQPQHF. In nucleotides, the CDR3 is TGTGCCAGCAGTTTCCCCGCAAAAGACGGACATAGCAATCAGCCCCAGCATTTT.

Many counts were recorded for this clonotype. The V gene is TRBV6-2 or TRBV6-3, the J gene TRBJ2-7; D not resolved. The CDR3 runs 14 residues. Looked up from germline, CDR1 is MNHEY and CDR2 is SVGEGT. V was clipped by 0 bases and J by 2 bases, with 8 bases between them. The DNA for the CDR3 is TGTGCCAGCAGTTACTCGAGGATCACCTACGAGCAGTACTTC. This sequence encodes CASSYSRITYEQYF.

This rearrangement joins TRBV5-6 to TRBJ2-2, with TRBD2 as a possible D gene (7 bases). The CDR3 extends over 18 amino acids. Germline V gives CDR1 SGHDT, CDR2 YYEEEE. V shed 2 bases and J shed 0 bases, with 17 bases lying between them. The CDR3 spells CASSFLVGGPSNTGELFF. The CDR3 DNA follows: TGTGCCAGCAGCTTTCTGGTCGGGGGGCCTTCGAACACCGGGGAGCTGTTTTTT.

This clonotype was seen ten or more times. V gene TRBV6-1 combines with J gene TRBJ2-7; 10 bases line up with TRBD2. The CDR3 covers 13 residues. Germline CDR1 MNHNS, CDR2 SASEGT. V dropped 6 bases and J dropped 5; count of bases not matched to a gene: 4. The CDR3 sequence is CASRGAGGDEQYF. CDR3 nucleotides: TGTGCCAGCAGGGGAGCGGGAGGGGACGAGCAGTACTTC.

The table lists this clonotype with many counts. The V call is TRBV6-2 or TRBV6-3, the J call TRBJ1-5, with D possibly matching TRBD1 (6 bases). Germline V gene data show CDR1 as MNHEY and CDR2 as SVGEGT. V lost 6 bases and J 6 bases, leaving 18 bases between the germline ends. This CDR3 has 15 amino acids. DNA for the CDR3: TGTGCCAGCAGCCCCTCCGTGAAGGGGGGTCAGCCCCAGCATTTT. Its protein is CASSPSVKGGQPQHF.

There are many counts of this clonotype. The chain is built from TRBV2 and TRBJ1-1; D remains unclear. The CDR3 covers 14 residues. V lost 1 base and J 2 bases, leaving 8 bases between the germline ends. The germline gives CDR1 SNHLY, CDR2 FYNNEI. DNA of the CDR3: TGTGCCAGCAGTGAAGGACTCCGTAACACTGAAGCTTTCTTT. It specifies CASSEGLRNTEAFF.

Ten or more counts support this clonotype. The CDR3: CASSPTWGSGELFF. The DNA of the CDR3 is TGTGCCAGCAGCCCTACGTGGGGCTCCGGGGAGCTGTTTTTT. The chain carries TRBV11-2 and TRBJ2-2, with D possibly being TRBD1 (5 bases). Per germline, CDR1 SGHAT and CDR2 FQNNGV. The CDR3 totals 14 residues. The germline V and J ends were trimmed by 5 bases and 6 bases, with 13 bases remaining between them.

The V and J genes are TRBV5-1 and TRBJ1-1; D is undetermined. CDR1 and CDR2 (germline): SGHRS, YFSETQ. The CDR3 loop spans 14 amino acids. Trimming pared 0 bases from V and 3 bases from J, leaving 9 bases between. CDR3 in amino acids: CASSLAVSDTEAFF. The CDR3 DNA reads as TGCGCCAGCAGCTTGGCGGTCAGTGACACTGAAGCTTTCTTT.

This clonotype was detected only a few times. This clone may be a read error of a much larger clone one base away. The chain joins TRBV12-3 or TRBV12-4 to TRBJ1-6; TRBD1 matches at 8 bases. Germline trimming cut 6 bases from V and 5 bases from J; bases unmatched to any gene: 3. The CDR3 consists of 14 residues. The CDR3 is CASSPTGDNSPLHF. In DNA, the CDR3 is TGTGCCAGCAGCCCGACAGGGGATAATTCACCCCTCCACTTT.

Many counts were recorded for this clonotype. This sequence joins TRBV27 and TRBJ2-7; 7 bases agree with TRBD1. The trim removed 2 bases at V and 3 bases at J, leaving 13 bases unmatched. Per the germline V gene, CDR1 is MNHEY and CDR2 is SMNVEV (reference sequence). The CDR3 length is 17 residues. CDR3 loop: CASSLKFGTAHYYEQYF. The CDR3 bases are TGTGCCAGCAGTTTAAAATTCGGGACAGCCCACTACTACGAGCAGTACTTC.

This clonotype has ten or more counts. The rearrangement links TRBV15 to TRBJ2-3; 7 nucleotides align to TRBD2. In germline, CDR1 is LNHNV, CDR2 YYDKDF (reference sequence). The CDR3 spans 13 residues. The trim removed 5 bases at V and 4 bases at J, leaving 3 bases unmatched. The CDR3: CATSVREADTQYF. The CDR3 DNA is TGTGCCACCAGCGTACGGGAGGCAGATACGCAGTATTTT.